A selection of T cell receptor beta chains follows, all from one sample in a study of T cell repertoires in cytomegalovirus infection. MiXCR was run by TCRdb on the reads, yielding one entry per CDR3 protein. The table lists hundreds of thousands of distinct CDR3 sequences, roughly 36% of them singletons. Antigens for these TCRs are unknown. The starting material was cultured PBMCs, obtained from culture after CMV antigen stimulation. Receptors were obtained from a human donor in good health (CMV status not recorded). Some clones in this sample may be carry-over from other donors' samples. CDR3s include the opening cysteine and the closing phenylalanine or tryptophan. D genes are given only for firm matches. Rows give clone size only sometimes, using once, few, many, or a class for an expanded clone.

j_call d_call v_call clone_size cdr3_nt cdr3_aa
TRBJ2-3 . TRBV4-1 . TGCGCCAGCAGACCAGGACCCCTCACAGATACGCAGTATTTT CASRPGPLTDTQYF
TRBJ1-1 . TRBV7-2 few TGTGCCAGCATCCGGGGCGGGACTCGGACTGAAGCTTTCTTT CASIRGGTRTEAFF
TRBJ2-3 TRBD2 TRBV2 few TGTGCCAGCAGTGAAGAAGCGGGGACAGATACGCAGTATTTT CASSEEAGTDTQYF
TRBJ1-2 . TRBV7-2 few TGTGCCAGCAGCTTAGACCTCTACGTTAACTATGGCTACACCTTC CASSLDLYVNYGYTF
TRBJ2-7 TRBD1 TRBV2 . TGTGTCAGCGCCAGACAGGGGGTCTTCTACGAGCAGTACTTC CVSARQGVFYEQYF
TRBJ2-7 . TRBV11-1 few TGTGCCAGCAGCCACCAGGACCACGAGCAGTACTTC CASSHQDHEQYF
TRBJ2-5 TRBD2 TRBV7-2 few TGTGCCAGCAGCTTAATGGTAGCGGGAGACCTCCAAGAGACCCAGTACTTC CASSLMVAGDLQETQYF
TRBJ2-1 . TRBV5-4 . TGTGCCAGCAGCTTGAGTTCGGGGCTCCAGTTCTTC CASSLSSGLQFF
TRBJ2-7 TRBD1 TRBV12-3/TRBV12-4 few TGTGCCAGCAGTTTATGGGGACAGGGGGCAAAGCAGTACTTC CASSLWGQGAKQYF
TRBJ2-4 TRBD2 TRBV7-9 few TGTGCCAGCAGCGTAGCAGCTAGCGGGGGAGTCCGATTACGAGCCAAAAACATTCAGTACTTC CASSVAASGGVRLRAKNIQYF
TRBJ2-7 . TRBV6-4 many TGTGCCAGCACGTCGCGGGGTCGCGCCTACGAGCAGTACTTC CASTSRGRAYEQYF
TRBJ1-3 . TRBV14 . TGTGCCAGCAGCCATCCCGGACAGATCTCTGGAAACACCATATATTTT CASSHPGQISGNTIYF
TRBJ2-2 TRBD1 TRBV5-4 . TGTGCCAGCAGCCCGACAGGACAGGGCGGGGAGCTGTTTTTT CASSPTGQGGELFF
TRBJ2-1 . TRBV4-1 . TGCGCCAGCAGCCAAGCAAGCGTTGTGTACAATGAGCAGTTCTTC CASSQASVVYNEQFF
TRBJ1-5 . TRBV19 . TGTGCCAGTAGAGCAGGGAAAATCAGCAATCAGCCCCAGCATTTT CASRAGKISNQPQHF
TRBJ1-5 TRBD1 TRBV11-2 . TGTGCCAGCAGCTTCGGGACAGGGGTCAATCAGCCCCAGCATTTT CASSFGTGVNQPQHF
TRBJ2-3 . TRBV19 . TGTGCCAGTAGACAGACCGGGGGCGTGAATACGCAGTATTTT CASRQTGGVNTQYF
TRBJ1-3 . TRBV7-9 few TGTGCCAGCACCTCAAACCCAGGGGCCTCTGGAAACACCATATATTTT CASTSNPGASGNTIYF
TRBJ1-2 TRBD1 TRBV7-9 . TGTGCCAGCAGCACTAATAGACAGGGTTACTATGGCTACACCTTC CASSTNRQGYYGYTF
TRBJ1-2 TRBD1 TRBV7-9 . TGTGCCAGCAGTCAGACGGGACAGGCATCACTTAACTATGGCTACACCTTC CASSQTGQASLNYGYTF
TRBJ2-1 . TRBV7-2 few TGTGCCAGCAGGGCCCGGTGGGGCGACAATGAGCAGTTCTTC CASRARWGDNEQFF
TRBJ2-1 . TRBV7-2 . TGTGCCAGCAGCACGGACAACAATGAGCAGTTCTTC CASSTDNNEQFF
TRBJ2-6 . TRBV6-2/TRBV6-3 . TGTGCCAGCACTCGACCTTCTCGAAACTCTGGGGCCAACGTCCTGACTTTC CASTRPSRNSGANVLTF
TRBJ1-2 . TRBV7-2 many TGTGCCAGCAGCTTGAGGGACTATGGCTACACCTTC CASSLRDYGYTF
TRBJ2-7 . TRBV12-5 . TGTGCTAGTGGTTTGGTACCCGCGAGTTCCTACGAGCAGTACTTC CASGLVPASSYEQYF
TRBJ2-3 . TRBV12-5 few TGTGCCAGCGGAGAGGCAGATACGCAGTATTTT CASGEADTQYF
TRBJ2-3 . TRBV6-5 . TGTGCCAGCAGTTACTCGAAGGCAGGGTCGTATACGCAGTATTTT CASSYSKAGSYTQYF
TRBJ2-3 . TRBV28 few TGTGCCAGCAGCCCAGGTCGAGACTGGGGGGATACGCAGTATTTT CASSPGRDWGDTQYF
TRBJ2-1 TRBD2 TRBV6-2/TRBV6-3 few TGTGCCAGCAGACGGCCGACGAGGGTCAGCGGGAGTAAGTACAATGAGCAGTTCTTC CASRRPTRVSGSKYNEQFF
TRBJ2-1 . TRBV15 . TGTGCCACCAGCAGAGAAGGCAGCCTATCCAATGAGCAGTTCTTC CATSREGSLSNEQFF
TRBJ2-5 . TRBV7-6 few TGTGCCAGCAGCTTAGGTCCGGGCGGGGAGACCCAGTACTTC CASSLGPGGETQYF
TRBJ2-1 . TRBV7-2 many TGTGCCAGCAGCTTAAATAGTGGAGCGGGCAATGAGCAGTTCTTC CASSLNSGAGNEQFF
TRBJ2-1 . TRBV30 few TGTGCCTGGAGTAAGGGAGGCAATGAGCAGTTCTTC CAWSKGGNEQFF
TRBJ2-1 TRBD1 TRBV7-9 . TGTGCCAGCAGCTTCAGACAGGGTCCCGACAATGAGCAGTTCTTC CASSFRQGPDNEQFF
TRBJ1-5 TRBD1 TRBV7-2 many TGTGCCAGCACCCCCCGGGACAGGGGTGGCAATCAGCCCCAGCATTTT CASTPRDRGGNQPQHF
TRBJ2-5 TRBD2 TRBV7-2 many TGTGCCAGCAGAGGGACTAGTAACTGGGAGACCCAGTACTTC CASRGTSNWETQYF
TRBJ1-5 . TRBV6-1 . TGTGCCAGCAGTACCCGGGACTTAGTATCATGGCCCCAGCATTTT CASSTRDLVSWPQHF
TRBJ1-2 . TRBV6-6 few TGTGCCAGCAGTACACGTTCAGGGAGCGGTGGCTACACCTTC CASSTRSGSGGYTF
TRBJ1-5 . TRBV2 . TGTGCCAGCAGTGAGATGGGAAGGGGTCAGCCCCAGCATTTT CASSEMGRGQPQHF
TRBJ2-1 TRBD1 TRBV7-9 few TGTGCCAGCAGCTTAGCGGGAGACTTATTAGGACAGGAGTTCTTC CASSLAGDLLGQEFF
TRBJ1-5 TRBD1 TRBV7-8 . TGTGCCAGCAGCCCGAACCGACAGGGTCGGCAGCCCCAGCATTTT CASSPNRQGRQPQHF
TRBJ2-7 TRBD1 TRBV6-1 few TGTGCCAGCAGTACCTACAGGGGGCCCTACGAGCAGTACTTC CASSTYRGPYEQYF
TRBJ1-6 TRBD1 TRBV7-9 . TGTGCCAGCAGCTCCCGGGACAGGGGTGATTCACCCCTCCACTTT CASSSRDRGDSPLHF
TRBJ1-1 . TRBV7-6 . TGTGCCAGCAGCTCCCTATCCGGGACGGAGGACACTGAAGCTTTCTTT CASSSLSGTEDTEAFF
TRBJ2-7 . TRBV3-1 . TGTGCCAGCAGCCAAGCCGTCCTTTGGGGGAGAAAACCCTCCTACGAGCAGTACTTC CASSQAVLWGRKPSYEQYF
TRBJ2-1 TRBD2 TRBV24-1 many TGTGCCACCAGTGATAGTAGCGGGAGCTCCTACAATGAGCAGTTCTTC CATSDSSGSSYNEQFF
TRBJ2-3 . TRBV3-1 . TGTGCCAGCAGCCATTCCGGGGGCGAAGATACGCAGTATTTT CASSHSGGEDTQYF
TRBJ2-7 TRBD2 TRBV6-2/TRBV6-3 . TGTGCCAGCAGTTACCGTTATAGCGGGGGGCCTCCGACCTACGAGCAGTACTTC CASSYRYSGGPPTYEQYF
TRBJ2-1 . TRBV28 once TGTGCCAGCAGAACCGGGACCGATGCCTACAATGAGCAGTTCTTC CASRTGTDAYNEQFF
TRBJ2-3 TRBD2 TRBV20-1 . TGCAGTGCTGGACTAGCGGGGAGCACAGATACGCAGTATTTT CSAGLAGSTDTQYF
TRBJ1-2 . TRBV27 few TGTGCCAGCAGTTTAAGGCGGCAGGGCATCGATGGCTACACCTTC CASSLRRQGIDGYTF
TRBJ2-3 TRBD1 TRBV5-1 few TGCGCCAGCAGCCCAGGACAGGAATCCACAGATACGCAGTATTTT CASSPGQESTDTQYF
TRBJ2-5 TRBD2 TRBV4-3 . TGCGCCAGCAGCCGCAGACTAGCGGGAGATGGCGAGACCCAGTACTTC CASSRRLAGDGETQYF
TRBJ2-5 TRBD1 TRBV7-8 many TGTGCCAGCAGCTCAACAGGGGGCCCAGAGACCCAGTACTTC CASSSTGGPETQYF
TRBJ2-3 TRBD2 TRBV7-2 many TGTGCCAGCAGCTTCCTTGGCGGGGGGGAGCCAGGGGATACGCAGTATTTT CASSFLGGGEPGDTQYF
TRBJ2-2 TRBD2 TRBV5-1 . TGCGCCAGCTCATTATCGGGACTAGCGGGAGCCGGAGGCGGGGAGCTGTTTTTT CASSLSGLAGAGGGELFF
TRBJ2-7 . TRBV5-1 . TGCGCCAGCAGCTTTTCGCGGTCCTCCTACGAGCAGTACTTC CASSFSRSSYEQYF
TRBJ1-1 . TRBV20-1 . TGCAGTGCTATCCACGGGACAAGTATGAACACTGAAGCTTTCTTT CSAIHGTSMNTEAFF
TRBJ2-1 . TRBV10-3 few TGTGCCACTGGACAGCCCTACAATGAGCAGTTCTTC CATGQPYNEQFF